These 11 T cell receptor beta chains originate from one sample sequenced in a study of PD-1 blockade in classical Hodgkin lymphoma. Only in-frame clones appear in the TCRdb table, and some are missing; sequencing was by immunoSEQ multiplex PCR. The table shows roughly 81,000 clones, with roughly 91% occurring only once. Each of the patients experienced relapse following autologous stem cell transplantation, and their brentuximab vedotin exposure differed. This sample comprised peripheral blood mononuclear cells (PBMCs), obtained before the second cycle of nivolumab. These receptors were obtained from a human donor with classical Hodgkin lymphoma.

This clone was detected a few times. The chain joins TRBV5-8 to TRBJ2-5; 12 nucleotides line up with TRBD1. The CDR3 is 15 residues long. The ends lost 3 bases at V and 5 bases at J; junction bases unmatched: 5. Germline V gene data show CDR1 as SGHTS and CDR2 as YDEGEE. Here the CDR3 DNA reads TGTGCCAGCAGCTACCGGGACAGGGGGCGTGAGACCCAGTACTTC. Protein: CASSYRDRGRETQYF. The full variable domain, completed using reference TRBV5-8 and TRBJ2-5, is EAGVTQSPTHLIKTRGQQATLRCSPISGHTSVYWYQQALGLGLQFLLWYDEGEERNRGNFPPRFSGRQFPNYSSELNVNALELEDSALYLCASSYRDRGRETQYFGPGTRLLVL.

The CDR3 DNA sequence: TGTGCCAGCAGGTCTTGGGGCAGGCGGGGTCAGCCCCAGCATTTT. Its translation is CASRSWGRRGQPQHF. This chain joins TRBV28 and TRBJ1-5; a weak D match, TRBD1 (5 bases). This CDR3 spans 15 amino acids. V was shortened by 6 bases and J by 6 bases, with 18 bases between the two germline ends. Germline loops: CDR1 MDHEN, CDR2 SYDVKM.

V usage is TRBV11-2 and J usage is TRBJ2-7; D remains unclear. CDR3 length equals 14 residues. CDR1 and CDR2 (germline): SGHAT, FQNNGV. Trimming left V 2 bases short and J 2 bases short, with 10 bases between. CDR3 in amino acids: CASSLWVNAYEQYF. CDR3 DNA sequence: TGTGCCAGCAGCTTATGGGTAAACGCCTACGAGCAGTACTTC.

The chain employs TRBV28 and TRBJ1-5; possibly TRBD1 for D (5 bases). The CDR3 is 15 residues long. Germline CDR1 is MDHEN and CDR2 is SYDVKM. V shed 2 bases and J shed 4 bases, with 12 bases lying between them. The CDR3 is CASSLGGFGNQPQHF. Here the CDR3 DNA reads TGTGCCAGCAGTTTAGGGGGGTTTGGGAATCAGCCCCAGCATTTT.

The V call is TRBV19, the J call TRBJ2-3; 13 nucleotides agree with TRBD2. CDR1 LNHDA and CDR2 SQIVND come from the germline V gene (reference sequence). The CDR3 length is 16 residues. Unmatched junction bases numbered 8, after V lost 8 bases and J lost 3 bases. CDR3 in DNA: TGTGCCAGTTCTGCGGGACTAGCGGGATGGACAGATACGCAGTATTTT. This gives the protein CASSAGLAGWTDTQYF.

The CDR3 loop reads CASNPRDRDYEQYF. CDR3 DNA: TGTGCCAGTAATCCCCGGGACAGGGACTACGAGCAGTACTTC. The chain couples TRBV19 to TRBJ2-7; 9 bases map to TRBD1. Germline CDR1 LNHDA, CDR2 SQIVND (reference sequence). The length of the CDR3 is 14 residues. With V trimmed by 7 bases and J by 3 bases, 7 bases remained unmatched.

The V gene is TRBV6-6, the J gene TRBJ2-7; 9 bases map to TRBD2. J lost 0 bases, V lost 2 bases, and 5 bases had no gene match. The CDR3 has 16 residues. The germline gives CDR1 MNHNY, CDR2 SVGAGI (reference sequence). CDR3 in DNA: TGTGCCAGCAGTTACGCTAGCGGGACGAGCTCCTACGAGCAGTACTTC. This encodes CASSYASGTSSYEQYF.

V and J are TRBV5-1 and TRBJ1-4; the D is unclear. The germline CDR1 and CDR2 sequences are SGHRS and YFSETQ. Trimming cost V 5 bases and J 8 bases, with 7 bases left between them. The CDR3 runs to 11 residues. CDR3 DNA: TGCGCCAGCAGGTCTATGGAAAAACTGTTTTTT. It specifies CASRSMEKLFF.

The chain employs TRBV27 and TRBJ1-2, with a weak D call TRBD1 (6 bases). CDR1 and CDR2 (germline): MNHEY, SMNVEV (reference sequence). This CDR3 has 15 residues. V lost 5 bases and J lost 6, with 19 bases in between. CDR3 region: CASSPRIHRDDGYTF. The CDR3 nucleotides read TGTGCCAGCAGTCCACGAATCCACAGGGATGATGGCTACACCTTC.

This sequence joins TRBV27 and TRBJ2-1, with D unresolved. The germline gives CDR1 MNHEY, CDR2 SMNVEV (reference sequence). Trimming shortened V by 4 bases and J by 3 bases, and 16 bases separated the two germline ends. CDR3 length: 16 amino acids. CDR3 in amino acids: CASSSDGRPIYNEQFF. The DNA of the CDR3 is TGTGCCAGCAGTTCGGACGGGCGTCCCATCTACAATGAGCAGTTCTTC.

The V and J genes are TRBV5-1 and TRBJ1-1, with TRBD1 matching over 8 bases. This CDR3 is built from 15 residues. V trimming: 4 bases; J trimming: 2 bases; junction bases outside the gene matches: 7. Germline V lookup: CDR1 SGHRS, CDR2 YFSETQ. CDR3 nucleotide sequence: TGCGCCAGCAGCAATTTTGACAGGGGCAACACTGAAGCTTTCTTT. Encoded protein: CASSNFDRGNTEAFF.